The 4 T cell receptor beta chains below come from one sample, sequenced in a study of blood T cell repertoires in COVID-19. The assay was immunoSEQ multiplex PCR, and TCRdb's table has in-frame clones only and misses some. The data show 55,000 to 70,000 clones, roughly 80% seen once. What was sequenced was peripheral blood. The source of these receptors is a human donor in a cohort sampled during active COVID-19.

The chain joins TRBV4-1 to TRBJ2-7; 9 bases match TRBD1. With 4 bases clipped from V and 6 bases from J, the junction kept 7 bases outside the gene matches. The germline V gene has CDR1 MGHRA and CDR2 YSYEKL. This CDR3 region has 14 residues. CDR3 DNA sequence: TGCGCCAGCAGCCCCCGGACAGGGGTGCCCGAGCAGTACTTC. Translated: CASSPRTGVPEQYF.

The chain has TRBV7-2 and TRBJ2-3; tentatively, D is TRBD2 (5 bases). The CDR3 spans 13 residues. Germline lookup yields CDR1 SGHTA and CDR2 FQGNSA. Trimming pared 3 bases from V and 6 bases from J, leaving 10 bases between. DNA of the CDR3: TGTGCCAGCAGCTTGGACTTTCGGGATACGCAGTATTTT. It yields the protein CASSLDFRDTQYF.

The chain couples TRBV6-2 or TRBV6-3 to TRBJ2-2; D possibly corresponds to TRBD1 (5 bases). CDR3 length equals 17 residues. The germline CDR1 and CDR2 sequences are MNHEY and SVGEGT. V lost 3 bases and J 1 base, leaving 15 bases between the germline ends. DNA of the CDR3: TGTGCCAGCAGTTATATCGGTATAGGGGAGAACACCGGGGAGCTGTTTTTT. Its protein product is CASSYIGIGENTGELFF.

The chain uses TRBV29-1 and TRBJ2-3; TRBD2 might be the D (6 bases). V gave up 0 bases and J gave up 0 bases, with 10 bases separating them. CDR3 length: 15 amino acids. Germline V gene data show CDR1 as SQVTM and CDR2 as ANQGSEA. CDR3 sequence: CSVEDQRVSTDTQYF. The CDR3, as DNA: TGCAGCGTTGAAGATCAGCGGGTTAGCACAGATACGCAGTATTTT.